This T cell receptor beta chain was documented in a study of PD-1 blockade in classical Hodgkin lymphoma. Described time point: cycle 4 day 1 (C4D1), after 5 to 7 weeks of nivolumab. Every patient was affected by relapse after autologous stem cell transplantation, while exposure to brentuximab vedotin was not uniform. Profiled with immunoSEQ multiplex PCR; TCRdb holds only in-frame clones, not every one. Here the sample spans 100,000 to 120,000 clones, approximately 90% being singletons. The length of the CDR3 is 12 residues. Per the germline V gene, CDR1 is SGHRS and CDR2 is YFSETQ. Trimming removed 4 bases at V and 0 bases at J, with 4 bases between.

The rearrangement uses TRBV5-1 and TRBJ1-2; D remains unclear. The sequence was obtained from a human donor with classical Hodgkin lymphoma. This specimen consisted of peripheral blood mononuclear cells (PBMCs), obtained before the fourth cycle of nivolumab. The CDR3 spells CASSPTNYGYTF. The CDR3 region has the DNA TGCGCCAGCAGCCCTACTAACTATGGCTACACCTTC. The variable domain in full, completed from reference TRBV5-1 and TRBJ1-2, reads KAGVTQTPRYLIKTRGQQVTLSCSPISGHRSVSWYQQTPGQGLQFLFEYFSETQRNKGNFPGRFSGRQFSNSRSEMNVSTLELGDSALYLCASSPTNYGYTFGSGTRLTVV.